The sequence of this T cell receptor (beta chain) was determined in a study of T cell responses to AZD1222 COVID-19 vaccine (dated by TCRdb to about 2021). About the investigation overall: TCR sequencing covered some 240 trial participants: 200 to 220 given two doses of AZD1222 and 26 given two doses of MenACWY control vaccine. Trial participants were enrolled by age into 18-55, 56-69 and 70-plus year subgroups, with about 150, 28 and 57 TCR-sequenced participants respectively. Here is what the overall study found, with its caveats: Nearly half of unique spike-specific TCRs reportedly recognized epitopes outside regions mutated in the B.1.351 and B.1.1.7 variants. CD4 TCRs associated with the vaccine covered the entire spike protein, and the dominant responses were in regions 160-218 and 743-854. Because no samples from the day 14 peak response were available, repertoires could be characterized only after the peak T cell response. A significant rise in spike-specific TCR breadth and depth was observed after two AZD1222 doses relative to day 0 and relative to MenACWY recipients. Conclusions about previously exposed vaccinees are limited because only a handful of AZD1222 recipients were SARS-CoV-2 seropositive at baseline. Participants were mostly white British, with more females than males. The authors suggested clonal diversity may have been underestimated. The 56-69-year group was small, and its depth increase did not reach significance, likely because of low power.

Trimming takes 2 bases from V and 6 bases from J, and the germline ends sit 13 bases apart. CDR1 and CDR2 were assigned from the germline V gene (reference sequence) as LGHDT and YNNKEL. The CDR3 contains 14 residues, cysteine and phenylalanine counted. This entry keeps only the CDR3 DNA: 42 bases, framed from base 1. The CDR3 regions of human TCRbeta chains were analyzed by immunosequencing. The authors processed their data as follows. TCRs in the repertoires were matched against a reference library of SARS-CoV-2-specific TCRs that had been generated with the MIRA antigen-specificity platform. Breadth meant the fraction of unique TCRs that were SARS-CoV-2-associated, whereas depth meant the fraction of total T cells that were SARS-CoV-2-associated. Using the MIRA data, every spike-specific TCR was mapped to the spike region that the TCR reacted to and assigned to either a CD4 or a CD8 class. Log10-transformed breadth and depth values were compared by one-way ANOVA with Sidak's multiple comparisons tests. The table comes from immuneACCESS by way of TCRdb, which keeps in-frame sequences with V and J called. Part of the clones is missing from these tables; in studies checked, under half for an unresolved V gene and the rest for unknown reasons. Clonal size and the V and J genes are those of that table, whereas D and trimming came from the DNA. Here the sample has over 85,000 clones; over 85% occur a single time. Of the sample, over 12% falls within the top ten clones.

As for this clone: Which antigen it targets is not known. The record has no base qualities; no much larger clone is one base away.

What this sample's time point label stands for: about 28 days (+/-7) after the second vaccine dose. AZD1222 recipients whose second dose came at about 4 weeks and those whose second dose came at about 12 weeks were combined into one group, since spike-specific TCR depth and breadth did not differ between the two schedules. The vaccinee samples were drawn from two UK trials, COV001 and COV002, one of which was a single-blind randomized controlled phase 2/3 trial testing AZD1222 (ChAdOx1 nCoV-19) in healthy adults. Trial participant PBMC samples were collected at day 0 and day 28 after the second dose for TCRbeta chain sequencing.

The material sequenced was peripheral blood, taken 28 days after the second AZD1222 dose. The chain is made from TRBV3-1 (or the pseudogene TRBV3-2) and TRBJ1-2; TRBD1 might be the D gene, on 5 matching bases. The clonotype was recovered from an adult who received the AZD1222 COVID-19 vaccine. The CDR3 sequence is CASSQRSPGNGYTF. The DNA sequence is as follows: TGTGCCAGCAGCCAACGCTCGCCAGGGAATGGCTACACCTTC.